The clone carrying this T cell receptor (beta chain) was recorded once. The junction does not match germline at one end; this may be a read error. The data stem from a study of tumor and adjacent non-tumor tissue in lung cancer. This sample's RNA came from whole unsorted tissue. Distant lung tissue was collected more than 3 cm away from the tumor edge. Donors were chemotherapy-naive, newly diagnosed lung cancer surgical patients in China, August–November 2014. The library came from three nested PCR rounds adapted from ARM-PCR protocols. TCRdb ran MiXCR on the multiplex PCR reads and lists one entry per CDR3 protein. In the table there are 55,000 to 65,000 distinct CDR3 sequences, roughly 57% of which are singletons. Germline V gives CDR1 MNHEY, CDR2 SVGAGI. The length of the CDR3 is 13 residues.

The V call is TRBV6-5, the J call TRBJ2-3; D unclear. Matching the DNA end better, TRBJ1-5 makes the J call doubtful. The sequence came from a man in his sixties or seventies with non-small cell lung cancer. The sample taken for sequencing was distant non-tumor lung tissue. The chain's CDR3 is CASSYSQADTQHF. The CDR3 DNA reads TGTGCCAGTAGTTACTCCCAGGCAGATACGCAGCATTTT.